This T cell receptor (beta chain) stems from a study of Ad26.COV2.S vaccination and SARS-CoV-2 variants. Sequencing was performed with immunoSEQ multiplex PCR; in TCRdb, only in-frame clones are kept and a portion is missing. The profile shows about 350,000 clones, roughly nine tenths of them singletons. The treatment was: some 20 received Ad26.COV2.S at low or high dose, single or two shots; about 5 received placebo; per-sample allocation not given. Day 63 following the first vaccine or placebo injection was when the samples were taken. Between the trimmed V and J ends, which lost 5 bases and 2 bases, there was a span of 14 bases. The V gene's germline CDR1 is SGHDT and CDR2 YYEEEE. The CDR3 loop spans 14 amino acids.

J is TRBJ2-7 and V is TRBV5-6, with D maybe TRBD2 (7 bases). The source of this sequence is a person between 18 and 65 years old who received the Ad26.COV2.S COVID-19 vaccine or a placebo. This specimen was peripheral blood, taken in a trial of Ad26.COV2.S vaccine versus placebo. This CDR3 reads CASRGGPATYEQYF. The CDR3 coding sequence is TGTGCCAGCAGGGGGGGGCCAGCTACCTACGAGCAGTACTTC.